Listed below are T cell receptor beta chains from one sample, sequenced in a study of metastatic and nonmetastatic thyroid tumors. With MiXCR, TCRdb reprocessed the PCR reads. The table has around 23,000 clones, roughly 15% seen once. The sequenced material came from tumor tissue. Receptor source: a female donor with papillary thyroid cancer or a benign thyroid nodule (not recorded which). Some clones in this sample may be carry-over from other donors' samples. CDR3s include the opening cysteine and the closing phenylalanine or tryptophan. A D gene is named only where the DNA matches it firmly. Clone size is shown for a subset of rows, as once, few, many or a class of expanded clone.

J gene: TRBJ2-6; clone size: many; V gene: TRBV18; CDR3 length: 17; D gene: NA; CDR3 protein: CASSPRERSSGANVLTF; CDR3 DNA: TGTGCCAGCTCACCACGGGAGCGCAGCTCTGGGGCCAACGTCCTGACTTTC
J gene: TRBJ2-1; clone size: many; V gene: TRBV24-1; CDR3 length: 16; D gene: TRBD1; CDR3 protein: CATSDQGQARSNEQFF; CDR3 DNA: TGTGCCACCAGTGACCAAGGACAGGCAAGGTCGAATGAGCAGTTCTTC
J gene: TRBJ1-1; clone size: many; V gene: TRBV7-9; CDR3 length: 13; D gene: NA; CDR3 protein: CASSLTENTEAFF; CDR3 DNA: TGTGCCAGCAGCTTGACGGAGAACACTGAAGCTTTCTTT
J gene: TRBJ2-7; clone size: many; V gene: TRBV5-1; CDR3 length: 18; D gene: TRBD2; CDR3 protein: CASSLGSLAGGPGYEQYF; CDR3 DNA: TGCGCCAGCAGCTTGGGTTCGCTAGCGGGGGGGCCCGGCTACGAGCAGTACTTC
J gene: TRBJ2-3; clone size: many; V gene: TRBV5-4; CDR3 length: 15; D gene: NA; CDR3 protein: CASSNFRDGTDTQYF; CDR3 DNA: TGTGCCAGCAGCAACTTCAGGGATGGGACAGATACGCAGTATTTT
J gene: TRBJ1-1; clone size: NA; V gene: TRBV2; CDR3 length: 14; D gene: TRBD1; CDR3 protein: CASSVDRVNTEAFF; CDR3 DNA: TGTGCCAGCAGTGTGGACAGGGTGAACACTGAAGCTTTCTTT
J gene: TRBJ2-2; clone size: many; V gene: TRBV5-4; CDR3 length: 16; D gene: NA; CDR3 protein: CASSPMSGGVTRELFF; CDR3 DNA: TGTGCCAGCAGCCCAATGAGTGGGGGCGTCACCCGGGAGCTGTTTTTT
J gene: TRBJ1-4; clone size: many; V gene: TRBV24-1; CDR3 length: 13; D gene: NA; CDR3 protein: CATSDPSTGKLFF; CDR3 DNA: TGTGCCACCAGTGATCCGTCGACGGGAAAACTGTTTTTT
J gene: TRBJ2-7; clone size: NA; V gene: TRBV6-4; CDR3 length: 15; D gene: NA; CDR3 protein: CASSDLLGGNYEQYF; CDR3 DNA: TGTGCCAGCAGTGACCTCCTGGGTGGTAACTACGAGCAGTACTTC
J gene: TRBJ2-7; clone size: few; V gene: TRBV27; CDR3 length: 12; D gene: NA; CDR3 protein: CASRGSPYEQYF; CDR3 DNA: TGTGCCAGCAGGGGGAGCCCCTACGAGCAGTACTTC
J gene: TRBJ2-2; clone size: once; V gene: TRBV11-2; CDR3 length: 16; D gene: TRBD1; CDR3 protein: CASSGFRGTDTVELLF; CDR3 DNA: TGTGCCAGCAGCGGATTCAGGGGGACGGACACCGTGGAGCTGCTTTTT
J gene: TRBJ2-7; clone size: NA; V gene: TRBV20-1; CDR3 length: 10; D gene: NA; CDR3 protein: CSASVEEQYF; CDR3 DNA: TGCAGTGCAAGCGTGGAAGAGCAGTACTTC
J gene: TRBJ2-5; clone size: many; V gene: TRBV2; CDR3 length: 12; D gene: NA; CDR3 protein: CASRIGEGTQYF; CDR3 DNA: TGTGCCAGCAGGATCGGCGAGGGGACCCAGTACTTC
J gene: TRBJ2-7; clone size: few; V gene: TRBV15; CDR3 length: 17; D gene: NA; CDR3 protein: CATSRHAHSRHPYEQYF; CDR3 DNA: TGTGCCACCAGCAGACACGCACACTCCCGTCATCCCTACGAGCAGTACTTC
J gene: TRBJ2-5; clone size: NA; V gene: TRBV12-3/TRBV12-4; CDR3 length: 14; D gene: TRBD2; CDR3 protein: CASRGLADQETQYF; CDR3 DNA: TGTGCCAGCAGGGGACTAGCGGACCAAGAGACCCAGTACTTC